This entry lists 21 T cell receptor beta chains sequenced from one sample in a study of blood T cell repertoires in COVID-19. Sequencing was performed with immunoSEQ multiplex PCR; in TCRdb, only in-frame clones are kept and a portion is missing. This sample has about 56,000 clones; nearly 90% occur once, and the top ten carry around two fifths. The sequenced sample consisted of peripheral blood. These receptors came from a woman aged 55-75 years with COVID-19, enrolled during active disease.

The chain employs TRBV10-2 and TRBJ2-7, with 10 bases aligning to TRBD2. The trim removed 2 bases at V and 0 bases at J, leaving 1 base unmatched. The CDR3 is made up of 15 amino acids. The germline V gene has CDR1 WSHSY and CDR2 SAAADI. CDR3 sequence reads: CASSEGLAVSYEQYF. In nucleotides, the CDR3 is TGCGCCAGCAGTGAGGGACTAGCGGTCTCCTACGAGCAGTACTTC.

The genes are TRBV3-1 (or the pseudogene TRBV3-2) and TRBJ2-1; 9 nucleotides match TRBD2. The germline V gene has CDR1 LGHDT and CDR2 YNNKEL (reference sequence). The CDR3 length is 11 residues. V lost 11 bases, J lost 14 bases, and 10 bases stayed unmatched. The CDR3 DNA is TGTGCCTCCCATAGCGGGGGCGACAAGTTCTTC. Amino acids: CASHSGGDKFF.

The chain has TRBV4-3 and TRBJ1-4, with no clear D. The V gene's germline CDR1 is LGHNA and CDR2 YSLEER. V lost 0 bases, J lost 8 bases, and 13 bases lay in between. CDR3 length: 15 residues. The CDR3 bases are TGCGCCAGCAGCCAAGACTGGACTTCGGGGGAAAAACTGTTTTTT. Translating it yields CASSQDWTSGEKLFF.

The V and J genes are TRBV7-2 and TRBJ2-3; TRBD2 matches 12 bases. The CDR3 runs to 16 residues. Germline loops: CDR1 SGHTA, CDR2 FQGNSA. With V trimmed by 2 bases and J by 4 bases, 4 bases remained unmatched. The CDR3 spells CASSLRTSGVADTQYF. CDR3 bases: TGTGCCAGCAGCTTAAGGACTAGCGGGGTGGCAGATACGCAGTATTTT. Full variable domain (remainder filled in from reference TRBV7-2 and TRBJ2-3): GAGVSQSPSNKVTEKGKDVELRCDPISGHTALYWYRQSLGQGLEFLIYFQGNSAPDKSGLPSDRFSAERTGGSVSTLTIQRTQQEDSAVYLCASSLRTSGVADTQYFGPGTRLTVL.

This chain uses TRBV9 with TRBJ1-6; D is possibly TRBD1 (5 bases). V lost 0 bases and J 10 bases, leaving 14 bases between the germline ends. This CDR3 is built from 15 residues. CDR1 and CDR2 from the germline V gene are SGDLS and YYNGEE. CDR3 amino acids: CASSVDPGNHSPLHF. For the CDR3, the DNA is TGTGCCAGCAGCGTAGACCCAGGGAACCACTCACCCCTCCACTTT. Full variable domain (rest looked up from reference TRBV9 and TRBJ1-6): DSGVTQTPKHLITATGQRVTLRCSPRSGDLSVYWYQQSLDQGLQFLIQYYNGEERAKGNILERFSAQQFPDLHSELNLSSLELGDSALYFCASSVDPGNHSPLHFGNGTRLTVT.

This sequence joins TRBV11-2 and TRBJ2-7; 8 nucleotides match TRBD1. CDR3 length equals 14 residues. The V and J ends lost 5 bases and 6 bases, in that order; junction bases with no gene match: 9. Per the germline V gene, CDR1 is SGHAT and CDR2 is FQNNGV. CDR3 in DNA: TGTGCCAGCAGCAGGGTTCCAGGGGGCGCCGAGCAGTACTTC. Protein product: CASSRVPGGAEQYF.

The CDR3 DNA reads as TGTGCCACCAGTGATTCGACCCCACTAGCGGGAGGAGCTGGGGCCAACGTCCTGACTTTC. Its protein product is CATSDSTPLAGGAGANVLTF. This rearrangement joins TRBV24-1 to TRBJ2-6; the match to TRBD2 covers 12 bases. Trimming removed 2 bases from V and 2 bases from J; junction bases left unmatched: 9. The CDR3 sequence is 20 residues long. Germline V lookup: CDR1 KGHDR, CDR2 SFDVKD.

The V gene is TRBV19, the J gene TRBJ1-2; 7 nucleotides agree with TRBD1. Germline CDR1 and CDR2: LNHDA and SQIVND (reference sequence). The length of the CDR3 is 13 residues. The junction had 1 base not matched to a gene; V was cut back by 3 bases and J by 3 bases. CDR3 nucleotides: TGTGCCAGTAGTATCGACAGGGACTATGGCTACACCTTC. It encodes CASSIDRDYGYTF.

The sample holds a few counts of this clone. The chain is built from TRBV30 and TRBJ1-2; no definite D call. The CDR3 sequence is 13 residues long. V gave up 4 bases and J gave up 1 base, with 10 bases separating them. CDR1 GTSNPN and CDR2 SVGIG come from the germline V gene (reference sequence). The CDR3 is CAWIGGGNYGYTF. CDR3 in DNA: TGTGCCTGGATTGGAGGAGGTAACTATGGCTACACCTTC.

The V and J genes are TRBV30 and TRBJ2-7; 8 positions match TRBD1. The V gene's germline CDR1 is GTSNPN and CDR2 SVGIG (reference sequence). V gave up 2 bases and J gave up 4 bases; unmatched junction bases: 7. This CDR3 has 14 amino acids. CDR3 residues: CAWSYRQGSYEQYF. The CDR3 DNA is TGTGCCTGGAGTTATCGACAGGGGTCTTACGAGCAGTACTTC.

V is TRBV28 and J is TRBJ1-2; a weak D match, TRBD1 (6 bases). From germline, CDR1 is MDHEN and CDR2 SYDVKM. The CDR3 spans 13 residues. The ends were cut back, 9 bases at V and 6 bases at J, with 17 bases in the middle. This CDR3 is CASRGQIVDGYTF. The DNA for the CDR3 is TGTGCCAGTCGAGGACAGATAGTAGATGGCTACACCTTC.

This chain connects TRBV19 to TRBJ1-1; D is unclear. The germline V gene has CDR1 LNHDA and CDR2 SQIVND (reference sequence). The CDR3 is 15 amino acids. V was trimmed by 6 bases and J by 0 bases, leaving 14 bases between them. CDR3 coding DNA: TGTGCCAGTAGCCACTTCGGACTCTTGAACACTGAAGCTTTCTTT. Translating gives CASSHFGLLNTEAFF. Variable domain in full (rest from reference TRBV19 and TRBJ1-1): DGGITQSPKYLFRKEGQNVTLSCEQNLNHDAMYWYRQDPGQGLRLIYYSQIVNDFQKGDIAEGYSVSREKKESFPLTVTSAQKNPTAFYLCASSHFGLLNTEAFFGQGTRLTVV.

This chain joins TRBV7-9 and TRBJ2-7, with 15 bases identical to TRBD2. CDR3 length equals 17 residues. V lost 4 bases, J lost 3 bases, and 7 bases stayed unmatched. CDR1 and CDR2 (germline): SEHNR, FQNEAQ (reference sequence). CDR3 loop: CASSSFRTSGGVYEQYF. The CDR3 bases are TGTGCCAGCAGCTCCTTCCGGACTAGCGGGGGGGTCTACGAGCAGTACTTC.

The V and J genes are TRBV9 and TRBJ2-1; tentative D call: TRBD2 (7 bases). Germline loops: CDR1 SGDLS, CDR2 YYNGEE. V lost 2 bases, J lost 7 bases, and 10 bases lay in between. The CDR3 totals 13 residues. The CDR3 sequence is CASSVGGLNEQFF. CDR3 bases: TGTGCCAGCAGCGTCGGGGGGCTGAATGAGCAGTTCTTC.

J is TRBJ2-5 and V is TRBV7-9; D possibly corresponds to TRBD2 (6 bases). This CDR3 has 14 amino acids. Germline V CDR1 and CDR2: SEHNR, FQNEAQ (reference sequence). Trimming took 4 bases from V and 7 from J, leaving 16 bases between them. CDR3 in amino acids: CASSYPGLLRTQYF. The CDR3, as DNA: TGTGCCAGCAGCTACCCGGGACTTCTTCGGACCCAGTACTTC.

The V and J genes are TRBV19 and TRBJ2-1, with D possibly matching TRBD1 (6 bases). The germline V gene encodes CDR1 LNHDA and CDR2 SQIVND (reference sequence). The CDR3 consists of 15 residues. V gave up 6 bases and J gave up 2 bases, with 14 bases separating them. The CDR3 region is CASSVGGSPYNEQFF. CDR3 nucleotides: TGTGCCAGTAGCGTAGGGGGTTCCCCCTACAATGAGCAGTTCTTC.

V usage is TRBV6-5 and J usage is TRBJ2-4; D might be TRBD2 (7 bases). The V gene's germline CDR1 is MNHEY and CDR2 SVGAGI. The CDR3 totals 15 residues. V was clipped by 0 bases and J by 7 bases, with 13 bases between them. CDR3 sequence reads: CASSYSGGALNIQYF. The CDR3 DNA follows: TGTGCCAGCAGTTACTCGGGGGGGGCCTTGAACATTCAGTACTTC.

The chain employs TRBV19 and TRBJ2-7, with a tentative D call TRBD2 (5 bases). The CDR3 totals 15 residues. Trimming stripped 0 bases from V and 4 bases from J, with 13 bases between. Germline lookup yields CDR1 LNHDA and CDR2 SQIVND (reference sequence). In nucleotides, the CDR3 is TGTGCCAGTAGTATAGAAGCCGGGGTTGGGTACGAGCAGTACTTC. This codes for CASSIEAGVGYEQYF.

V and J are TRBV4-1 and TRBJ1-1; D unresolved. The CDR3 loop spans 14 amino acids. Germline V gene lookup returns CDR1 MGHRA and CDR2 YSYEKL. V was clipped by 0 bases and J by 1 base, with 6 bases between them. The CDR3 here is CASSQDLRNTEAFF. CDR3 DNA sequence: TGCGCCAGCAGCCAAGATCTACGGAACACTGAAGCTTTCTTT.

The chain carries TRBV28 and TRBJ2-3; 9 bases agree with TRBD1. Germline-derived CDR1 and CDR2 are MDHEN and SYDVKM. The CDR3 extends over 16 amino acids. V shed 6 bases and J 3 bases; nucleotides not matched to a gene: 10. The chain's CDR3 is CASRTGTGYGTDTQYF. CDR3 DNA sequence: TGTGCCAGCAGAACCGGGACAGGGTATGGTACAGATACGCAGTATTTT.

The chain joins TRBV10-2 to TRBJ1-4; possible D gene TRBD1, 6 bases. Germline CDR1 WSHSY, CDR2 SAAADI. Trimming pared 5 bases from V and 6 bases from J, leaving 10 bases between. The CDR3 is made up of 13 amino acids. The CDR3, as DNA: TGCGCCAGCAGTCCCCAGGGGTATGAAAAACTGTTTTTT. Its translation is CASSPQGYEKLFF.